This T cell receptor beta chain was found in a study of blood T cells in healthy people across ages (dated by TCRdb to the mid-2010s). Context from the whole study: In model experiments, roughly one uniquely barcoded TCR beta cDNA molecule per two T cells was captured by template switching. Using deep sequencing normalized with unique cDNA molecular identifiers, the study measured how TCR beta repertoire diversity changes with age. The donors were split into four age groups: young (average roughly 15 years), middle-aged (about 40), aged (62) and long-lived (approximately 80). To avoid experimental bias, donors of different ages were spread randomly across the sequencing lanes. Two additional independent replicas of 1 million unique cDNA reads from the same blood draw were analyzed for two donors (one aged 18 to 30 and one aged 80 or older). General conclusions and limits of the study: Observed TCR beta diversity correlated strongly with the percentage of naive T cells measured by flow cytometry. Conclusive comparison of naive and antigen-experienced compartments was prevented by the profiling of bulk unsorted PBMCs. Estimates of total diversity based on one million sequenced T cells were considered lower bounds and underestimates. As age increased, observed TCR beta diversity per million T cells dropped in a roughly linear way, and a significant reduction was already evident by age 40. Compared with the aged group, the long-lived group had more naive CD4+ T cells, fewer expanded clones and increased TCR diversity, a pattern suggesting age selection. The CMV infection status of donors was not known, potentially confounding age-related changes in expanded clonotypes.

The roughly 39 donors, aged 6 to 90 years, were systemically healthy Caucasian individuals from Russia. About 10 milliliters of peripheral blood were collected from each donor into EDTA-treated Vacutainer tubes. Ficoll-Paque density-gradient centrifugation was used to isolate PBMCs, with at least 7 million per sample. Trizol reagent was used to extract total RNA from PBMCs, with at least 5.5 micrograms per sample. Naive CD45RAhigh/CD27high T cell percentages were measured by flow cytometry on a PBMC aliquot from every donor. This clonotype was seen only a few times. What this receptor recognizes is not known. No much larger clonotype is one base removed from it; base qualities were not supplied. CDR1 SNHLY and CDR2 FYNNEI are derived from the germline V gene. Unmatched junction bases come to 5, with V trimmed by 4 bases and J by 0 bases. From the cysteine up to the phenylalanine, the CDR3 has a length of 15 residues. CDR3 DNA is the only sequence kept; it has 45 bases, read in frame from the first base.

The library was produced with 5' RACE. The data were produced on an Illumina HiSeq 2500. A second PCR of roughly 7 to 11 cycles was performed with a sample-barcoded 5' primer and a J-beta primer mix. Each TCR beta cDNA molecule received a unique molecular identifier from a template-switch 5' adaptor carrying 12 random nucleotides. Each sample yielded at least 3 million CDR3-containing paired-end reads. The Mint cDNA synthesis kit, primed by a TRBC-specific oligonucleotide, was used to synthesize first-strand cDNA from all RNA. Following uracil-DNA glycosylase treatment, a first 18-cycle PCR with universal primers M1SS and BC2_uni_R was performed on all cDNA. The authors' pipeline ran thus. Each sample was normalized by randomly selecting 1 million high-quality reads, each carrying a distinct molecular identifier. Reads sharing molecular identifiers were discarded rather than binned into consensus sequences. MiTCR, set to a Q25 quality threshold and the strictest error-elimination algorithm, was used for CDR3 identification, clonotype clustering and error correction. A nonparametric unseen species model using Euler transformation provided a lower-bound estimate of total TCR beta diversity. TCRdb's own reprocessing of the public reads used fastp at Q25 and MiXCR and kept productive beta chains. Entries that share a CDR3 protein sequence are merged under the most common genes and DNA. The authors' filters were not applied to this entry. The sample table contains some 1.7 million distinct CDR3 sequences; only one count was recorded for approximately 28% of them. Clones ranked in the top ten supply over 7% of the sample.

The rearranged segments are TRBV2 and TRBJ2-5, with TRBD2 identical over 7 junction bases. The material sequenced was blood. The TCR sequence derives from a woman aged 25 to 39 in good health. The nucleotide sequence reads TGTGCCAGCAGTGTAAATAGCGGGTACCAAGAGACCCAGTACTTC. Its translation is CASSVNSGYQETQYF.